Here is one TCR beta chain with its context. Its target is not known. This sample stems from a study of shared clonotypes between healthy human individuals. On the study more broadly: CD4 naive cells filled three plates per donor, CD4 memory three, CD8 naive two and CD8 memory one.

The naive CD8 population came from CD45RO-negative cells selected for CCR7, without terminally differentiated effector memory CD45RA+ cells. The donor population consisted of healthy HIV-negative adults with no recent acute infections or vaccinations. The length of the CDR3 is 14 residues. CDR1 is SGHRS and CDR2 is YFSETQ in the germline V gene. The germline V and J ends were trimmed by 4 bases and 1 base, with 11 bases remaining between them. Regarding the study as a whole: Approximately 4.9% of naive CD4 clonotypes were shared across a few donors.

The repertoire was sequenced with immunoSEQ multiplex PCR; TCRdb's copy has only in-frame clones and lacks some. The sample lists roughly 570,000 clones; 95% to 98% were seen once. The source of this sequence is a man younger than 40 in good health. Sample: naive CD8+ T cells sorted from blood. This chain connects TRBV5-1 to TRBJ1-1, with D maybe TRBD1 (5 bases). The CDR3 DNA follows: TGCGCCAGCAGCCTTATCACAGGGAACACTGAAGCTTTCTTT. Protein sequence: CASSLITGNTEAFF.